What follows are 20 T cell receptor beta chains derived from one specimen sequenced in a study of T cell changes during pregnancy in multiple sclerosis (dated by TCRdb to the late 2010s). The library relied on the immunoSEQ multiplex PCR assay. TCRdb stores this immuneACCESS table with in-frame sequences only. Part of the clones is absent; in the studies checked, under half of the shortfall reflects unresolved V genes, and no reason is known for the rest. The sample table shows 35,000 to 50,000 clones, and 91% are seen once. In total, the top ten clones hold nearly 2% of the sample. This specimen consisted of CD4+ T cells from peripheral blood mononuclear cells, obtained after pregnancy. The receptors were sampled from a female donor in good health, enrolled as a control in a pregnancy study.

The chain combines TRBV7-9 with TRBJ1-1, with 9 bases aligning to TRBD1. Germline V gene lookup returns CDR1 SEHNR and CDR2 FQNEAQ (reference sequence). This CDR3 has 16 amino acids. Trimming took 4 bases from V and 4 from J; bases not matched to a gene: 10. CDR3 sequence: CASSSNRGLVFTEAFF. As DNA, the CDR3 is TGTGCCAGCAGCTCGAACAGGGGGCTGGTGTTCACTGAAGCTTTCTTT. The full variable domain, with the rest looked up from reference TRBV7-9 and TRBJ1-1, is DTGVSQNPRHKITKRGQNVTFRCDPISEHNRLYWYRQTLGQGPEFLTYFQNEAQLEKSRLLSDRFSAERPKGSFSTLEIQRTEQGDSAMYLCASSSNRGLVFTEAFFGQGTRLTVV.

This chain joins TRBV7-3 and TRBJ2-3; D ambiguous. The CDR3 is made up of 13 amino acids. Germline assignment: CDR1 SGHTA and CDR2 FQGTGA. V lost 2 bases, J lost 6 bases, and 9 bases lay in between. In nucleotides, the CDR3 is TGTGCCAGCAGCTTATCAGAAACCGATACGCAGTATTTT. Its translation is CASSLSETDTQYF.

This sequence joins TRBV9 and TRBJ1-6, with a possible D match to TRBD1 (5 bases). Trimming removed 3 bases at V and 10 bases at J, with 20 bases between. The germline CDR1 and CDR2 sequences are SGDLS and YYNGEE. This CDR3 contains 16 residues. The CDR3 region has the DNA TGTGCCAGCAGCGCGGGGGTAGGGTCGGGAAAATCACCCCTCCACTTT. This encodes CASSAGVGSGKSPLHF.

The chain is built from TRBV7-2 and TRBJ2-5, with 7 nucleotides matching TRBD2. This CDR3 has 15 residues. The germline gives CDR1 SGHTA, CDR2 FQGNSA. The trim removed 2 bases at V and 5 bases at J, leaving 8 bases unmatched. CDR3 sequence reads: CASSLRGSETETQYF. For the CDR3, the DNA is TGTGCCAGCAGCTTACGCGGGAGTGAGACGGAGACCCAGTACTTC.

The chain recombines TRBV4-2 with TRBJ1-3; D may be TRBD1 (6 bases). CDR3 length: 17 residues. Per germline, CDR1 LGHNA and CDR2 YNFKEQ. Trimming left V 1 base short and J 4 bases short, with 17 bases between. CDR3 amino acids: CASSQAPRGHSGNTIYF. Written as DNA, the CDR3 is TGTGCCAGCAGCCAAGCCCCCAGGGGTCACTCCGGAAACACCATATATTTT.

This chain connects TRBV28 to TRBJ2-7, with TRBD1 identical over 11 bases. Germline trimming cut 8 bases from V and 3 bases from J; bases unmatched to any gene: 6. The CDR3 spans 14 residues. In germline, CDR1 is MDHEN, CDR2 SYDVKM. CDR3 residues: CASWRGQGVYEQYF. CDR3 nucleotides: TGTGCCAGCTGGCGGGGACAGGGGGTCTACGAGCAGTACTTC.

This chain joins TRBV11-3 and TRBJ2-3, with 7 bases fitting TRBD2. V dropped 1 base and J dropped 1; count of bases not matched to a gene: 5. Germline V gene data show CDR1 as SGHNT and CDR2 as YENEEA. CDR3 length equals 16 residues. The DNA of the CDR3 is TGTGCCAGCAGCTTAGGTGGCCTAGCGGGCACAGATACGCAGTATTTT. Protein sequence: CASSLGGLAGTDTQYF.

This chain links TRBV28 with TRBJ1-2; perhaps TRBD1 as D (6 bases). Germline loops: CDR1 MDHEN, CDR2 SYDVKM. The V end lost 7 bases, the J end lost 8 bases, and 23 bases lay between the germline ends. The CDR3 loop spans 15 amino acids. The CDR3 reads CASINVGGAGEGYTF. CDR3 nucleotides: TGTGCCAGCATCAACGTTGGGGGGGCGGGTGAGGGCTACACCTTC.

V gene TRBV10-3 combines with J gene TRBJ1-6; a possible D gene is TRBD1 (5 bases). Germline loops: CDR1 ENHRY, CDR2 SYGVKD. Trimming removed 6 bases from V and 8 bases from J, with 14 bases in between. This CDR3 is 14 amino acids long. The CDR3 region is CAIRTDEAYSPLHF. The CDR3 coding sequence is TGTGCCATCAGGACAGACGAGGCTTATTCACCCCTCCACTTT.

This chain connects TRBV30 to TRBJ2-1; 9 bases line up with TRBD2. The germline V gene encodes CDR1 GTSNPN and CDR2 SVGIG (reference sequence). This CDR3 has 15 amino acids. Losses at the gene ends were 0 bases for V and 4 bases for J; bases not matched to a gene: 4. Here the CDR3 DNA reads TGTGCCTGGAGTGTAGGGACTAGCTCTTACAATGAGCAGTTCTTC. Amino acids: CAWSVGTSSYNEQFF.

The rearrangement uses TRBV7-2 and TRBJ2-7, with 10 bases that match TRBD2. This CDR3 region has 16 residues. Trimming at V came to 2 bases and at J to 3 bases, leaving 7 bases not matched to a gene. Looked up from germline, CDR1 is SGHTA and CDR2 is FQGNSA. The CDR3 is CASSLKGLATYYEQYF. CDR3 nucleotides: TGTGCCAGCAGCTTAAAGGGACTAGCGACTTACTACGAGCAGTACTTC.

The gene calls are TRBV10-3 and TRBJ2-1; TRBD2 matches 10 bases. The CDR3 runs to 13 residues. With V trimmed by 4 bases and J by 7 bases, 1 base remained unmatched. The germline CDR1 and CDR2 sequences are ENHRY and SYGVKD. CDR3 amino acids: CAISGTSGNEQFF. The CDR3 DNA follows: TGTGCCATCAGTGGGACTAGCGGAAATGAGCAGTTCTTC.

The chain carries TRBV7-8 and TRBJ2-3, with D maybe TRBD2 (6 bases). The CDR3 has 14 amino acids. Germline V gene sequence: CDR1 SGHVS, CDR2 FQNEAQ. Trimming pared 5 bases from V and 5 bases from J, leaving 14 bases between. CDR3 DNA: TGTGCCAGCAGCATTCGGGACTTCGGAGATACGCAGTATTTT. Its protein product is CASSIRDFGDTQYF.

V and J are TRBV19 and TRBJ2-2; 10 positions match TRBD2. CDR1 and CDR2 from the germline V gene are LNHDA and SQIVND (reference sequence). The junction had 7 bases not matched to a gene; V was cut back by 3 bases and J by 6 bases. The CDR3 runs 16 residues. The CDR3 spells CASSISVAGGAGELFF. In DNA form, the CDR3 reads TGTGCCAGTAGTATCTCGGTAGCGGGGGGCGCCGGGGAGCTGTTTTTT.

The CDR3 here is CASSLSGGAYNEQFF. In nucleotides, the CDR3 is TGTGCCAGCAGCTTAAGTGGGGGGGCCTACAATGAGCAGTTCTTC. This chain links TRBV11-3 with TRBJ2-1, with TRBD2 matching over 7 bases. CDR3 size: 15 residues. V lost 2 bases to trimming and J lost 2 bases; unmatched junction nucleotides: 3. CDR1 and CDR2 (germline): SGHNT, YENEEA.

This sequence joins TRBV28 and TRBJ2-4; D is unclear. The CDR3 spans 16 residues. V was trimmed by 4 bases and J by 2 bases, leaving 15 bases between them. From germline, CDR1 is MDHEN and CDR2 SYDVKM. The CDR3 sequence is CASSSISDNSKNIQYF. The CDR3 DNA is TGTGCCAGCAGTTCGATATCAGACAATTCCAAAAACATTCAGTACTTC.

This clone was picked up one time. The CDR3 nucleotides are TGTGCCAGCTCCGCCGGGACAGGGGGTGAAAAACTGTTTTTT. This codes for CASSAGTGGEKLFF. The chain recombines TRBV18 with TRBJ1-4; 11 bases map to TRBD1. The CDR3 has 14 residues. J lost 7 bases, V lost 6 bases, and 4 bases had no gene match. Germline CDR1 and CDR2: KGHSH and LQKENI.

The V call is TRBV2, the J call TRBJ2-7; D perhaps matches TRBD1 (5 bases). Germline V CDR1 and CDR2: SNHLY, FYNNEI. The CDR3 sequence is 15 residues long. V lost 5 bases and J lost 8, with 22 bases in between. The CDR3 is CASSLTSLDQDKQYF. CDR3 in DNA: TGTGCCAGCAGTCTAACTTCTCTCGATCAGGACAAGCAGTACTTC.

This chain uses TRBV9 with TRBJ2-7, with TRBD1 matching 9 bases. Germline values: CDR1 SGDLS, CDR2 YYNGEE. The CDR3 has 15 residues. The J segment lost 2 bases and the V segment lost 4 bases, leaving 7 bases of the junction unmatched. The CDR3 bases are TGTGCCAGCAGCCCCGGACAGGGGTCCACCTACGAGCAGTACTTC. Amino acids: CASSPGQGSTYEQYF.

The rearrangement joins TRBV19 to TRBJ2-7; 8 positions agree with TRBD2. V was pared by 3 bases and J by 2 bases, with 3 bases of the junction left unmatched. The CDR3 has 14 amino acids. CDR1 and CDR2 (germline): LNHDA, SQIVND (reference sequence). This chain's CDR3 is CASSIGSGAYEQYF. In DNA, the CDR3 is TGTGCCAGTAGTATCGGTAGCGGGGCCTACGAGCAGTACTTC.